This T cell receptor beta chain is from a study of OX40 agonist ivuxolimab in advanced cancers. V lost 1 base, J lost 0 bases, and 5 bases stayed unmatched. Germline V gene data show CDR1 as SGHNT and CDR2 as YENEEA. The length of the CDR3 is 16 residues. Sequencing used immunoSEQ multiplex PCR; TCRdb keeps in-frame clones, though not all of them. The sample includes approximately 65,000 clones, approximately 86% seen only once; the top ten take approximately 1%. Sequences were derived from CD4+ or CD8+ T cells sorted from blood, sampled in a trial of the OX40 agonist ivuxolimab. This clonotype originated in an adult with an advanced solid tumor such as melanoma, head and neck, liver or kidney cancer. The V gene is TRBV11-3, the J gene TRBJ2-5, with 7 bases fitting TRBD2. CDR3 sequence reads: CASSLGIAGNQETQYF. The CDR3 coding sequence is TGTGCCAGCAGCTTAGGAATAGCGGGCAACCAAGAGACCCAGTACTTC.